Listed here are 27 T cell receptor beta chains from one sample, sequenced in a study of control samples from healthy donors and cancer patients. Using immunoSEQ multiplex PCR, the repertoire was profiled, and TCRdb retains in-frame clones only, with some absent. The repertoire holds 65,000 to 85,000 clones, 75% to 90% seen once, with 9.5% in the top ten. Source material: PBMCs. The receptors derive from a woman aged 45 to 65 with colorectal cancer.

This sequence joins TRBV28 and TRBJ2-5, with 10 bases aligning to TRBD2. The CDR3 length is 16 residues. Germline V CDR1 and CDR2: MDHEN, SYDVKM. V lost 6 bases and J lost 1; bases outside the gene matches: 8. This CDR3 reads CASRLRVAGGQETQYF. Here the CDR3 DNA reads TGTGCCAGCAGGCTACGGGTAGCGGGGGGCCAAGAGACCCAGTACTTC.

The chain couples TRBV2 to TRBJ2-5; the match to TRBD1 covers 12 bases. This CDR3 has 14 amino acids. The germline CDR1 and CDR2 sequences are SNHLY and FYNNEI. Trimming cost V 6 bases and J 7 bases; bases outside gene matches: 6. The CDR3 DNA sequence: TGTGCCAGCAGAATAGGGACAGGGGGCCGGACCCAGTACTTC. Amino acids: CASRIGTGGRTQYF.

The chain joins TRBV9 to TRBJ2-2, with D possibly called TRBD1 or TRBD2 (6 bases each). Trimming removed 0 bases from V and 4 bases from J, with 10 bases in between. The CDR3 is made up of 15 amino acids. The germline CDR1 and CDR2 sequences are SGDLS and YYNGEE. The CDR3 region has the DNA TGTGCCAGCAGCGTAGACGGGGGCATCACCGGGGAGCTGTTTTTT. Its translation: CASSVDGGITGELFF.

The V and J genes are TRBV7-2 and TRBJ1-5, with a tentative D call TRBD1 (6 bases). V dropped 5 bases and J dropped 6 bases, with 17 bases sitting between them. The CDR3 runs 15 residues. Germline values: CDR1 SGHTA, CDR2 FQGNSA. CDR3 nucleotides: TGTGCCAGCAGCCCCAAATCGGGGGGCACTCAGCCCCAGCATTTT. Its protein product is CASSPKSGGTQPQHF.

This rearrangement joins TRBV6-6 to TRBJ2-3, with D possibly being TRBD2 (6 bases). The CDR3 is 13 amino acids. Germline V gene data show CDR1 as MNHNY and CDR2 as SVGAGI (reference sequence). V gave up 7 bases and J gave up 3 bases, with 11 bases separating them. The CDR3 coding sequence is TGTGCCAGCACTGGGGCGGGGACAGATACGCAGTATTTT. Amino acids: CASTGAGTDTQYF.

The CDR3 reads CASSSYIQTVVTGELFF. CDR3 in DNA: TGCGCCAGCAGCTCCTACATCCAGACAGTGGTCACCGGGGAGCTGTTTTTT. The V gene is TRBV5-1, the J gene TRBJ2-2; maybe TRBD1 (5 bases). The V end lost 3 bases, the J end lost 4 bases, and 19 bases lay between the germline ends. The CDR3 has 17 residues. Germline assignment: CDR1 SGHRS and CDR2 YFSETQ.

The CDR3 nucleotides are TGTGCCAGTAGTGTTTTTCAGGGGGGCAACAATGAGCAGTTCTTC. This codes for CASSVFQGGNNEQFF. The rearrangement links TRBV19 to TRBJ2-1, with D possibly matching TRBD1 (7 bases). V was shortened by 5 bases and J by 5 bases, with 16 bases between the two germline ends. Germline CDR1 and CDR2: LNHDA and SQIVND (reference sequence). This CDR3 is 15 amino acids long.

The chain joins TRBV4-3 to TRBJ1-1, with D perhaps matching TRBD1 (5 bases). The CDR3 spans 14 residues. The germline V and J ends were trimmed by 5 bases and 3 bases, with 13 bases remaining between them. Germline V gene sequence: CDR1 LGHNA, CDR2 YSLEER. The CDR3 region has the DNA TGCGCCAGCAGCTTCATGGCACAGGACACTGAAGCTTTCTTT. It translates to CASSFMAQDTEAFF.

The chain couples TRBV5-1 to TRBJ2-3; TRBD1 aligns across 8 bases. The germline gives CDR1 SGHRS, CDR2 YFSETQ. The V gene end was trimmed by 3 bases and the J gene end by 0 bases; junction bases not matched to a gene: 3. This CDR3 contains 15 residues. CDR3 coding DNA: TGCGCCAGCAGCTGGACAGGGTCTAGCACAGATACGCAGTATTTT. This encodes CASSWTGSSTDTQYF.

The rearrangement joins TRBV7-9 to TRBJ1-1; the D is unclear. The CDR3 runs 16 residues. Looked up from germline, CDR1 is SEHNR and CDR2 is FQNEAQ (reference sequence). V dropped 5 bases and J dropped 0 bases, with 16 bases sitting between them. CDR3 DNA: TGTGCCAGCAGCCACGGAAGGGTCCCTATGAACACTGAAGCTTTCTTT. It codes for CASSHGRVPMNTEAFF.

This clone was counted a single time. This chain connects TRBV27 to TRBJ2-7; 10 bases agree with TRBD2. There are 14 residues in the CDR3. Germline assignment: CDR1 MNHEY and CDR2 SMNVEV (reference sequence). V was clipped by 6 bases and J by 2 bases; unmatched bases: 4. The CDR3 is CASRRTSGPYEQYV. For the CDR3, the DNA is TGTGCCAGCAGGCGGACTAGCGGACCCTACGAGCAGTACGTC.

The rearrangement uses TRBV6-2 or TRBV6-3 and TRBJ2-3; 9 bases fit TRBD1. CDR1 and CDR2 from the germline V gene are MNHEY and SVGEGT. V trimming: 6 bases; J trimming: 6 bases; junction bases outside the gene matches: 16. This CDR3 contains 17 residues. The CDR3 region is CASSRHRIQGARDTQYF. CDR3 sequence (DNA): TGTGCCAGCAGCAGACATCGAATACAGGGGGCGAGGGATACGCAGTATTTT.

The rearrangement uses TRBV6-2 or TRBV6-3 and TRBJ2-7; D remains ambiguous. Trimming removed 0 bases at V and 7 bases at J, with 10 bases between. This CDR3 has 13 amino acids. CDR1 and CDR2 from the germline V gene are MNHEY and SVGEGT. The CDR3 coding sequence is TGTGCCAGCAGTTACTCGATTCTGAGGGAGCAGTACGTC. Amino acids: CASSYSILREQYV.

The V and J genes are TRBV10-3 and TRBJ2-2; 9 bases are shared with TRBD1. CDR3 length: 16 residues. V lost 6 bases and J lost 2; bases outside the gene matches: 7. Germline lookup yields CDR1 ENHRY and CDR2 SYGVKD. The chain's CDR3 is CAIRQDRGENTGELFF. In DNA form, the CDR3 reads TGTGCCATCAGGCAAGACAGGGGGGAAAACACCGGGGAGCTGTTTTTT.

The chain couples TRBV10-3 to TRBJ1-3; D possibly corresponds to TRBD1 (6 bases). V gave up 8 bases and J gave up 8 bases, with 13 bases separating them. CDR3 length equals 12 residues. Germline assignment: CDR1 ENHRY and CDR2 SYGVKD. CDR3 loop: CAIGTPGDTIYF. As DNA, the CDR3 is TGTGCCATCGGGACACCCGGGGACACCATATATTTT.

The CDR3 DNA sequence: TGTGCCAGCAGAGCAGGGTTCGGGGCCAACGTCCTGACTTTC. Amino acid sequence: CASRAGFGANVLTF. The V and J genes are TRBV2 and TRBJ2-6; weak D call: TRBD1 (5 bases). The germline V and J ends were trimmed by 6 bases and 4 bases, with 10 bases remaining between them. In germline, CDR1 is SNHLY, CDR2 FYNNEI. The CDR3 is 14 residues long.

The rearrangement uses TRBV6-5 and TRBJ2-2, with no clear D. Per the germline V gene, CDR1 is MNHEY and CDR2 is SVGAGI. The V gene lost 3 bases and the J gene lost 8 bases, with 13 bases spanning the gap. The CDR3 length is 14 residues. CDR3 sequence: CASSYQFQAGELFF. CDR3 bases: TGTGCCAGCAGTTATCAGTTTCAGGCGGGGGAGCTGTTTTTT.

As concerns this clone: This CDR3 is also generated by other DNA sequences in the sample. The gene calls are TRBV9 and TRBJ2-6, with D unclear. Germline V lookup: CDR1 SGDLS, CDR2 YYNGEE. The CDR3 has 15 residues. The V end lost 0 bases, the J end lost 0 bases, and 4 bases lay between the germline ends. CDR3: CASSVEGSGANVLTF. For the CDR3, the DNA is TGTGCCAGCAGCGTAGAAGGCTCTGGGGCCAACGTCCTGACTTTC.

V is TRBV10-3 and J is TRBJ1-5, with D unclear. V lost 0 bases and J lost 5, with 8 bases in between. CDR1 ENHRY and CDR2 SYGVKD come from the germline V gene. The CDR3 is made up of 14 amino acids. The CDR3 here is CAISESPGYQPQHF. The CDR3 DNA sequence: TGTGCCATCAGTGAGTCGCCGGGCTATCAGCCCCAGCATTTT.

The chain links TRBV6-6 to TRBJ2-3, with 14 nucleotides matching TRBD2. Unmatched junction bases numbered 8, after V lost 5 bases and J lost 4 bases. The germline V gene encodes CDR1 MNHNY and CDR2 SVGAGI (reference sequence). The CDR3 covers 17 residues. CDR3 sequence reads: CASSQTSGGAEADTQYF. In DNA, the CDR3 is TGTGCCAGCAGTCAGACTAGCGGGGGGGCAGAGGCAGATACGCAGTATTTT.

This chain joins TRBV5-1 and TRBJ2-2, with D perhaps matching TRBD1 (5 bases). Trimming left V 0 bases short and J 6 bases short, with 9 bases between. Per germline, CDR1 SGHRS and CDR2 YFSETQ. The CDR3 has 14 amino acids. CDR3 in amino acids: CASSLGQHSGELFF. CDR3 DNA sequence: TGCGCCAGCAGCTTGGGACAGCATTCCGGGGAGCTGTTTTTT.

The CDR3 sequence: CASSHTGGEQYV. DNA of the CDR3: TGTGCCAGCAGCCACACAGGGGGCGAGCAGTACGTC. This chain joins TRBV3-1 (or the pseudogene TRBV3-2) and TRBJ2-7, with TRBD1 matching over 8 bases. Losses at the gene ends were 3 bases for V and 6 bases for J; bases not matched to a gene: 1. The CDR3 loop spans 12 amino acids. Germline V CDR1 and CDR2: LGHDT, YNNKEL (reference sequence).

V gene TRBV5-1 combines with J gene TRBJ2-3; the D is unclear. Between the trimmed V and J ends, which lost 5 bases and 1 base, there was a span of 5 bases. The CDR3 is 12 amino acids. Per germline, CDR1 SGHRS and CDR2 YFSETQ. The CDR3 loop reads CASRVGTDTQYF. CDR3 DNA sequence: TGCGCCAGCAGGGTCGGCACAGATACGCAGTATTTT.

V is TRBV27 and J is TRBJ1-1; unclear D gene. This CDR3 has 14 residues. Trimming stripped 5 bases from V and 0 bases from J, with 10 bases between. The germline V gene has CDR1 MNHEY and CDR2 SMNVEV (reference sequence). The CDR3 nucleotides are TGTGCCAGCAGTGCCCCGTCCTTGAACACTGAAGCTTTCTTT. Translation gives CASSAPSLNTEAFF.

The chain employs TRBV28 and TRBJ2-1, with D perhaps TRBD1 (6 bases). The germline V and J ends were trimmed by 6 bases and 9 bases, with 12 bases remaining between them. CDR1 and CDR2 from the germline V gene are MDHEN and SYDVKM. This CDR3 region has 12 residues. The CDR3 region is CASSKTGPEQFF. The CDR3 DNA sequence: TGTGCCAGCAGCAAGACAGGCCCTGAGCAGTTCTTC.

The V gene is TRBV28, the J gene TRBJ2-1; TRBD1 is a possible D gene (5 bases). The germline V gene has CDR1 MDHEN and CDR2 SYDVKM. The CDR3 spans 12 residues. The V end lost 5 bases, the J end lost 8 bases, and 10 bases lay between the germline ends. CDR3 nucleotides: TGTGCCAGCAGTCTCCAGGGCTATGAGCAGTTCTTC. It translates to CASSLQGYEQFF.

The J gene is TRBJ2-7, the V gene TRBV5-6; 9 positions match TRBD1. Germline values: CDR1 SGHDT, CDR2 YYEEEE. CDR3 length: 15 residues. J lost 3 bases, V lost 4 bases, and 8 bases had no gene match. Here the CDR3 reads CASSDPGQGSYEQYV. For the CDR3, the DNA is TGTGCCAGCAGCGACCCCGGACAGGGGAGCTACGAGCAGTACGTC.